These 21 T cell receptor beta chains share one sample of origin, sequenced in a study of tumor and adjacent non-tumor tissue in lung cancer. The library came from three nested PCR rounds adapted from ARM-PCR protocols. TCRdb re-derived calls from the multiplex PCR reads in MiXCR, one entry per CDR3 protein. The sample contains some 99,000 distinct CDR3 sequences, 60% to 65% of which appear only once. This sample's RNA came from whole unsorted tissue. The normal lung tissue was taken more than 3 cm from the tumor edge. Source material: distant non-tumor lung tissue. The receptors were sampled from a man between 60 and 70 years old with non-small cell lung cancer.

Worth noting for this clonotype: Since the CDR3 does not end with the conserved phenylalanine or tryptophan, this likely comes from a read error. CDR3 protein: CVSVQAEQYL. CDR3 nucleotides: TGTGTCAGCGTCCAGGCCGAGCAGTACCTC. V gene TRBV6-1 combines with J gene TRBJ2-7; D gene unclear. Per germline, CDR1 MNHNS and CDR2 SASEGT. The CDR3 runs to 10 residues.

This clonotype was detected ten times or more. The rearrangement links TRBV4-1 to TRBJ2-3; D is undetermined. Germline V CDR1 and CDR2: MGHRA, YSYEKL. V lost 0 bases to trimming and J lost 0 bases, with 10 bases between them. The CDR3 is made up of 16 amino acids. The CDR3 region is CASSQERTTSTDTQYF. CDR3 in DNA: TGCGCCAGCAGCCAAGAAAGGACCACTAGCACAGATACGCAGTATTTT.

Notes on this clonotype: Being one base from a much bigger clone, this may be a read error. The CDR3 DNA follows: TGTGCCAGCAGCTTAGCTCCAAGACACACTCGTTTGTACTTC. This translates into CASSLAPRHTRLYF. The chain employs TRBV7-9 and TRBJ2-7; D gene ambiguous. The CDR3 loop spans 14 amino acids. CDR1 is SEHNR and CDR2 is FQNEAQ in the germline V gene (reference sequence). V lost 0 bases and J lost 12, with 18 bases in between.

In the case of this clonotype: One end of the junction is discordant with germline, which a read error may explain. The chain recombines TRBV4-3 with TRBJ2-4; no definite D call. The CDR3 is 16 amino acids. Looked up from germline, CDR1 is LGHNA and CDR2 is YSLEER. CDR3 sequence reads: CASSQDLGRNINIQYF. CDR3 sequence (DNA): TGCGCCAGTAGCCAAGATCTAGGCCGGAACATAAACATTCAGTACTTC.

V and J are TRBV11-2 and TRBJ2-1; D remains unclear. V was cut by 1 base and J by 10 bases, with 23 bases left in between. This CDR3 is 17 amino acids long. CDR1 and CDR2 (germline): SGHAT, FQNNGV. In DNA, the CDR3 is TGTGCCAGCAGCTTAGTGGTGGAGCTGCCTTACCGAAGGGAGCAGTTCTTC. This encodes CASSLVVELPYRREQFF. The whole variable domain, remainder taken from reference TRBV11-2 and TRBJ2-1, is EAGVAQSPRYKIIEKRQSVAFWCNPISGHATLYWYQQILGQGPKLLIQFQNNGVVDDSQLPKDRFSAERLKGVDSTLKIQPAKLEDSAVYLCASSLVVELPYRREQFFGPGTRLTVL.

Concerning this clonotype itself: The junction and the germline gene differ at one end; a read error may be behind it. V usage is TRBV11-2 and J usage is TRBJ2-3, with D tentatively TRBD1 (5 bases). Germline V gene data show CDR1 as SGHAT and CDR2 as FQNNGV. The CDR3 extends over 14 amino acids. DNA of the CDR3: TGTGCCTGCAGCCACAGGACCTCTACAGCTACGCAGTATTTT. Amino acid sequence: CACSHRTSTATQYF.

Points on this clonotype: The junction does not match germline at one end; this may be a read error. This sequence joins TRBV2 and TRBJ2-3; 8 bases fit TRBD1. Germline CDR1 is SNHLY and CDR2 is FYNNEI. This CDR3 has 16 residues. The CDR3 region has the DNA TGTGTCAGCAGGGGACGTGCAGGGGGCTTCGGGGATACGCAGTATTTT. Residues: CVSRGRAGGFGDTQYF.

A few counts support this clonotype. This may be a read error, as it is one base from a much larger clone. The CDR3 carries no conserved terminal phenylalanine or tryptophan, so it likely arises from a read error. In DNA, the CDR3 is TGTGCCAGCAGTTCAACGGTGGAAGTTCAGTACCTC. Translated, it gives CASSSTVEVQYL. V is TRBV12-3 or TRBV12-4 and J is TRBJ2-4, with no clear D. The CDR3 spans 12 residues. V dropped 4 bases and J dropped 11 bases, with 12 bases sitting between them.

This clonotype was detected a few times. A much larger clone differs from this one at a single base, so this may be a read error. The chain links TRBV29-1 to TRBJ1-5; perhaps TRBD1 as D (5 bases). Germline CDR1 and CDR2: SQVTM and ANQGSEA. The CDR3 spans 12 residues. The DNA for the CDR3 is TGCAACGTTGGACAACCGGGAGGGCCCCAGCATTTT. Translated, it gives CNVGQPGGPQHF.

This clonotype was seen only once. The chain recombines TRBV9 with TRBJ2-1, with 10 bases that match TRBD2. The CDR3 is 16 residues long. The J segment lost 5 bases and the V segment lost 0 bases, leaving 5 bases of the junction unmatched. Germline-derived CDR1 and CDR2 are SGDLS and YYNGEE. CDR3 sequence: CASSVATTSGDNEQFF. The CDR3 nucleotides read TGTGCCAGCAGCGTAGCTACAACTAGCGGGGACAATGAGCAGTTCTTC.

This clonotype was found many times. This could be a read error, since a much larger clone is one nucleotide away. The rearrangement uses TRBV12-3 or TRBV12-4 and TRBJ2-5; TRBD2 matches 8 bases. The CDR3 has 15 amino acids. This CDR3 is CTSSSPSGGRETQYF. CDR3 nucleotides: TGTACCAGCAGTTCGCCGAGCGGGGGCCGGGAGACCCAGTACTTC.

About this clonotype itself: A much bigger clone sits one base away, suggesting this may be a read error. This rearrangement joins TRBV20-1 to TRBJ2-5, with no clear D. CDR3 size: 13 residues. Per the germline V gene, CDR1 is DFQATT and CDR2 is SNEGSKA (reference sequence). CDR3 nucleotides: TGCTGTGCTGTGATGACGTACCAAGAGACCCAGTACTTC. It codes for CCAVMTYQETQYF.

Concerning this clonotype itself: One junction end disagrees with the germline gene, perhaps due to a read error. V and J are TRBV6-1 and TRBJ2-2, with 9 bases that match TRBD2. The germline V gene has CDR1 MNHNS and CDR2 SASEGT. This CDR3 region has 18 residues. CDR3 protein: CASSEGGGGALNTGELFF. The CDR3 DNA is TGTGCCAGCAGTGAAGGGGGCGGGGGGGCCTTAAACACCGGTGAGCTGTTTTTT.

This clonotype was seen ten or more times. This chain links TRBV5-1 with TRBJ1-5; D perhaps matches TRBD1 (5 bases). This CDR3 is 13 amino acids long. V was clipped by 4 bases and J by 2 bases, with 7 bases between them. CDR1 and CDR2 from the germline V gene are SGHRS and YFSETQ. The CDR3 region has the DNA TGCGCCAGCAGCGGGGACGGCAATCAGCCCCAGCATTTT. Its protein product is CASSGDGNQPQHF. Using reference TRBV5-1 and TRBJ1-5 for the parts outside the CDR3, the full variable domain is KAGVTQTPRYLIKTRGQQVTLSCSPISGHRSVSWYQQTPGQGLQFLFEYFSETQRNKGNFPGRFSGRQFSNSRSEMNVSTLELGDSALYLCASSGDGNQPQHFGDGTRLSIL.

In this sample, this clonotype turned up once. V and J are TRBV14 and TRBJ1-2, with TRBD1 as a possible D gene (6 bases). The germline CDR1 and CDR2 sequences are SGHDN and FVKESK. Deletions cut 4 bases from V and 7 bases from J, with 25 bases between. This CDR3 contains 17 residues. The chain's CDR3 is CASSRNAPGTWGGGYTF. CDR3 in DNA: TGTGCCAGCAGCCGAAACGCACCCGGGACATGGGGCGGTGGCTACACCTTC.

This clonotype is medium-sized in the sample. J is TRBJ2-7 and V is TRBV11-3; D is tentatively TRBD1 or TRBD2 (5 bases each). The germline V gene has CDR1 SGHNT and CDR2 YENEEA. CDR3 size: 14 residues. Trimming removed 5 bases at V and 2 bases at J, with 13 bases between. The CDR3 here is CASSPDTGTYEQYF. In nucleotides, the CDR3 is TGTGCCAGCAGCCCGGACACGGGGACCTACGAGCAGTACTTC.

This clonotype was counted a few times. This rearrangement joins TRBV6-5 to TRBJ1-2, with D possibly matching TRBD1 (5 bases). The germline CDR1 and CDR2 sequences are MNHEY and SVGAGI. Trimming cost V 7 bases and J 2 bases, with 17 bases left between them. The CDR3 length is 15 residues. The CDR3 spells CASTGGTTMNYGYTF. The CDR3, as DNA: TGTGCCAGCACTGGGGGGACGACGATGAACTATGGCTACACCTTC.

This clonotype was seen only a few times. A read error is possible here, since a much larger clone lies one base away. V gene TRBV12-3 or TRBV12-4 combines with J gene TRBJ1-4, with 9 bases fitting TRBD1. The CDR3 sequence is 15 residues long. The CDR3 bases are TGTGTCAGCAGAACAGGGGGCGCGGAGAATGAAAAACTGTTTTTT. Its protein is CVSRTGGAENEKLFF.

This clonotype is classed as medium-sized. The rearrangement uses TRBV4-2 and TRBJ1-5; the match to TRBD1 covers 7 bases. Germline V gives CDR1 LGHNA, CDR2 YNFKEQ. CDR3 length: 15 amino acids. Trimming removed 2 bases from V and 3 bases from J; junction bases left unmatched: 4. CDR3 region: CASSQNRGFNQPQHF. The CDR3 DNA is TGTGCCAGCAGCCAAAACAGGGGCTTCAATCAGCCCCAGCATTTT.

Worth noting for this clonotype: Germline is not matched at one junction end, which may reflect a read error. V usage is TRBV11-2 and J usage is TRBJ2-7, with a possible D match to TRBD1 (6 bases). Germline V gene data show CDR1 as SGHAT and CDR2 as FQNNGV. The length of the CDR3 is 14 residues. In DNA, the CDR3 is TGTGCCAGCAGGTTGGGCGGACAGACCTACGAGCACTACTTC. This codes for CASRLGGQTYEHYF.

A single count supports this clonotype. The junction differs from germline at one of its ends, possibly a read error. V gene TRBV29-1 combines with J gene TRBJ1-5; 7 bases are shared with TRBD1. This CDR3 contains 14 residues. Germline CDR1 reads SQVTM; CDR2 reads ANQGSEA. The CDR3 reads CSVVWDREGLTLHF. The CDR3 bases are TGTAGCGTTGTGTGGGACAGAGAGGGCCTGACCCTGCATTTT.